The entry that follows covers one T cell receptor (beta chain) sequence. The source of the sample is a study of blood T cell repertoires in COVID-19. For the study at large: Samples taken during acute and convalescent COVID-19 were collected in the United States, Italy and Spain. In each case, the material was cDNA or gDNA derived from T cells, B-cell-depleted T cells, or PBMCs.

The age range of participants was about 18 to 95 years, with residence in some 25 US areas. Participants' reported clinical history set cohort assignment. The length of the CDR3 is 11 residues. V was pared by 5 bases and J by 15 bases, with 4 bases of the junction left unmatched. Germline V gene sequence: CDR1 SGHTA, CDR2 FQGNSA. The protocol was immunoSEQ multiplex PCR, while the TCRdb copy is restricted to in-frame clones and leaves out a portion. The sample holds roughly 250,000 clones, around 90% seen once. The origin of this receptor is a woman in her twenties or thirties with acute COVID-19. This chain uses TRBV7-2 with TRBJ1-4; 9 positions match TRBD1. Sequenced material: PBMCs or T cells enriched from blood (not recorded which). CDR3 sequence reads: CASSPGQGLFF. The DNA for the CDR3 is TGTGCCAGCAGCCCGGGACAGGGTTTGTTTTTT. Using reference TRBV7-2 and TRBJ1-4 for the parts outside the CDR3, the full variable domain is GAGVSQSPSNKVTEKGKDVELRCDPISGHTALYWYRQSLGQGLEFLIYFQGNSAPDKSGLPSDRFSAERTGGSVSTLTIQRTQQEDSAVYLCASSPGQGLFFGSGTQLSVL.